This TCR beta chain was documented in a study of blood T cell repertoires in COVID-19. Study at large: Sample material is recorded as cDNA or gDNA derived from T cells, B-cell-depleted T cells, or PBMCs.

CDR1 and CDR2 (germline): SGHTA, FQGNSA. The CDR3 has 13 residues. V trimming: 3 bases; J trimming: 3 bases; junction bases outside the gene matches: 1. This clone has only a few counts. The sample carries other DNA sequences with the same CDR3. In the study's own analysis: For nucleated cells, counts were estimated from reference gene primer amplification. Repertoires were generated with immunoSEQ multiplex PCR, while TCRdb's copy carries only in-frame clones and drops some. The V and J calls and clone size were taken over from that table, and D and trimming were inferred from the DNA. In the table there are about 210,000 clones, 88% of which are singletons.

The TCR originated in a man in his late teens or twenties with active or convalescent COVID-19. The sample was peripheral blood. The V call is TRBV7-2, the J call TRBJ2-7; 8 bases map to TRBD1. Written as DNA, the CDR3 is TGTGCCAGCAGCTTCGGACAGGGCTACGAGCAGTACTTC. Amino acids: CASSFGQGYEQYF.